This T cell receptor beta chain was sequenced for a study of blood T cell repertoires in COVID-19. Study-wide background: Nucleic acid was either cDNA or gDNA, and it came from T cells, B-cell-depleted T cells, or PBMCs.

Original handling: Reference gene primer amplification in the assay estimated nucleated cell counts. TCRdb's table, derived via immunoSEQ multiplex PCR, lists solely in-frame clones and lacks some. That table supplies the V and J calls and clone size; D and trimming were determined from the DNA. The sample contains over 100,000 clones, over 75% of which appear only once. V shed 1 base and J shed 4 bases, with 22 bases lying between them. The germline V gene has CDR1 LNHNV and CDR2 YYDKDF (reference sequence). CDR3 length equals 18 residues. This chain uses TRBV15 with TRBJ2-5; maybe TRBD2 (7 bases). The receptor was isolated from a woman aged 50 to 65 with acute or convalescent COVID-19. The sample consisted of peripheral blood. The CDR3, as DNA: TGTGCCACCAGCAGAGGAGGTCGGGGAGGGGGGGCAGTAGAGACCCAGTACTTC. This encodes CATSRGGRGGGAVETQYF.